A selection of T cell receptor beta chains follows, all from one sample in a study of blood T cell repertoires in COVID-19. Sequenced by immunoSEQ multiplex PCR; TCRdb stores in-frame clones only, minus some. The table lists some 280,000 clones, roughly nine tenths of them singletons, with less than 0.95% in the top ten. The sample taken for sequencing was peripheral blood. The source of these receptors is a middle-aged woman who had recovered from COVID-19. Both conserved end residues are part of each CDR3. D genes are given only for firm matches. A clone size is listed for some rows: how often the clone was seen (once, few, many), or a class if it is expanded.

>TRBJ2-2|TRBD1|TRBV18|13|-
CASSPQGAGELFF
TGTGCCAGCTCACCTCAGGGGGCCGGGGAGCTGTTTTTT
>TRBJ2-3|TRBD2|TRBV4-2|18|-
CASSQDKRLAGVVDTQYF
TGTGCCAGCAGCCAAGATAAGAGGCTAGCGGGAGTTGTGGATACGCAGTATTTT
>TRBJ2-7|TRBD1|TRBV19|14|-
CASSIGGTVGEQYF
TGTGCCAGTAGTATAGGGGGGACAGTGGGCGAGCAGTACTTC
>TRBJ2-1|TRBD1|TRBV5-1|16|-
CASSLEGARANNEQFF
TGCGCCAGCAGCTTGGAGGGGGCCCGCGCTAACAATGAGCAGTTCTTC
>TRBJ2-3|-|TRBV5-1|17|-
CASSLEGSGKTTDTQYF
TGCGCCAGCAGCTTGGAGGGTTCAGGGAAAACCACAGATACGCAGTATTTT
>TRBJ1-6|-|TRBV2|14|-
CASSARDKSSPLHF
TGTGCCAGCAGTGCCCGGGACAAGTCTTCACCCCTCCACTTT
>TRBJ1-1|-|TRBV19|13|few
CASSPGMSTEAFF
TGTGCCAGTAGTCCAGGGATGTCCACTGAAGCTTTCTTT
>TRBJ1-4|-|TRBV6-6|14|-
CASSYTAGNEKLFF
TGTGCCAGCAGTTACACAGCGGGCAATGAAAAACTGTTTTTT
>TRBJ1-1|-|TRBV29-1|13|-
CSVEVSLGAEAFF
TGCAGCGTTGAAGTTAGTTTGGGAGCTGAAGCTTTCTTT
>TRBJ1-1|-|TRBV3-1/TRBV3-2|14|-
CASSPAQGGTEAFF
TGTGCCAGCAGCCCCGCTCAGGGAGGGACTGAAGCTTTCTTT
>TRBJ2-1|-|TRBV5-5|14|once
CASSLEAQPGKQFF
TGTGCCAGCAGCTTGGAGGCTCAGCCGGGTAAGCAGTTCTTC
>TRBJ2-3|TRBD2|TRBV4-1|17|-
CASSSNPPSGSKDTQYF
TGCGCCAGCAGCTCCAACCCCCCTAGCGGGAGTAAGGATACGCAGTATTTT
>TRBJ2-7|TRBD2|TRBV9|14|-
CASSVGSGSYEQYF
TGTGCCAGCAGCGTAGGTAGCGGGAGCTACGAGCAGTACTTC
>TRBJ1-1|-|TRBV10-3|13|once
CATQGGENTEAFF
TGTGCCACCCAGGGAGGGGAGAACACTGAAGCTTTCTTT
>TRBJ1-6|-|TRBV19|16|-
CASSIGGLVTNSPLHF
TGTGCCAGTAGTATTGGGGGCTTGGTCACTAATTCACCCCTCCACTTT
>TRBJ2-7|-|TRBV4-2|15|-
CASSQDRGPNYEQYF
TGTGCCAGCAGCCAAGATCGCGGGCCCAACTACGAGCAGTACTTC
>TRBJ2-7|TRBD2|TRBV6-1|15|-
CASSPEGSGSYEQYF
TGTGCCAGCAGTCCGGAGGGTAGCGGGAGCTACGAGCAGTACTTC
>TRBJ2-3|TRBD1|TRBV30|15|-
CAWSAPGQGTDTQYF
TGTGCCTGGAGTGCACCGGGACAGGGCACAGATACGCAGTATTTT